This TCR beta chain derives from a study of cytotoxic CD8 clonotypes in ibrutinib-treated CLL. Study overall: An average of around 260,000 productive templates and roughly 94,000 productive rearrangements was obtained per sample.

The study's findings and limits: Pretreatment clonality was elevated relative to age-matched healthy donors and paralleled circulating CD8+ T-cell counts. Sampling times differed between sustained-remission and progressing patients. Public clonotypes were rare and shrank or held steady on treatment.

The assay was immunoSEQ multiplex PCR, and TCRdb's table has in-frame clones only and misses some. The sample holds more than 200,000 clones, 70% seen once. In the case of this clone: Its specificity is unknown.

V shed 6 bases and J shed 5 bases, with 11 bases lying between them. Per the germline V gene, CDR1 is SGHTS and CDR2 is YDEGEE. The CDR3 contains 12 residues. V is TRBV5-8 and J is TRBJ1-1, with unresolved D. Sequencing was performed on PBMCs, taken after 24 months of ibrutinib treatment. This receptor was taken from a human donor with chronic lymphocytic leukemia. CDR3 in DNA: TGTGCCAGCACCAAGGTAGGGACTGAAGCTTTCTTT. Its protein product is CASTKVGTEAFF.